These 3 T cell receptor beta chains were all obtained from the same sample, sequenced in a study of cytomegalovirus exposure and HLA in healthy donors. The PCR used 60 Vbeta and 13 Jbeta primers. The data were produced by immunoSEQ multiplex PCR, yet TCRdb's version contains in-frame clones alone and is incomplete. This table holds 85,000 to 130,000 clones, 75% found once. The specimen sequenced was PBMCs. The receptors shown here come from a man aged 40-50 years in good health and CMV-seronegative.

The chain combines TRBV19 with TRBJ2-6; D might be TRBD1 (6 bases). This CDR3 contains 17 residues. Trimming removed 7 bases from V and 0 bases from J, with 16 bases in between. Germline V gene lookup returns CDR1 LNHDA and CDR2 SQIVND (reference sequence). CDR3 in amino acids: CASNTGTPSSGANVLTF. The CDR3 DNA reads as TGTGCCAGTAATACCGGGACACCAAGCTCTGGGGCCAACGTCCTGACTTTC.

This chain uses TRBV7-8 with TRBJ1-1, with D possibly matching TRBD1 (5 bases). Looked up from germline, CDR1 is SGHVS and CDR2 is FQNEAQ. This CDR3 has 15 amino acids. Trimming stripped 1 base from V and 6 bases from J, with 15 bases between. The CDR3 bases are TGTGCCAGCAGCTTAGTTGGGGAGGGGAGAGCTGAAGCTTTCTTT. Encoded protein: CASSLVGEGRAEAFF. Combining the CDR3 with reference TRBV7-8 and TRBJ1-1 gives the whole variable domain GAGVSQSPRYKVAKRGQDVALRCDPISGHVSLFWYQQALGQGPEFLTYFQNEAQLDKSGLPSDRFFAERPEGSVSTLKIQRTQQEDSAVYLCASSLVGEGRAEAFFGQGTRLTVV.

This chain uses TRBV25-1 with TRBJ2-1, with D tentatively TRBD2 (6 bases). Per germline, CDR1 MGHDK and CDR2 SYGVNS. The V end lost 4 bases, the J end lost 13 bases, and 17 bases lay between the germline ends. This CDR3 region has 13 residues. CDR3 residues: CASSAAGIWGQFF. The DNA of the CDR3 is TGTGCCAGCAGTGCGGCGGGGATATGGGGACAGTTCTTC. Using reference TRBV25-1 and TRBJ2-1 for the parts outside the CDR3, the full variable domain is EADIYQTPRYLVIGTGKKITLECSQTMGHDKMYWYQQDPGMELHLIHYSYGVNSTEKGDLSSESTVSRIRTEHFPLTLESARPSHTSQYLCASSAAGIWGQFFGPGTRLTVL.